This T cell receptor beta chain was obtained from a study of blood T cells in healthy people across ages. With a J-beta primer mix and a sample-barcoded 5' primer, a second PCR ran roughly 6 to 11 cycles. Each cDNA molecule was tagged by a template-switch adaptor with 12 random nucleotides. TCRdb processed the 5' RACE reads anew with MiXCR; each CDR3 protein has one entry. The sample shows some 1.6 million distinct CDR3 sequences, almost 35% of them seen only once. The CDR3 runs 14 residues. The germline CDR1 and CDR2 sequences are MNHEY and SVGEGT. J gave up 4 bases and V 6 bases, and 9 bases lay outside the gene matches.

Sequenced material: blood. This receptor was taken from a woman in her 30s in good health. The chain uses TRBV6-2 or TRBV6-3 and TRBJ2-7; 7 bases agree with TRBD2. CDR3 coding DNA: TGTGCCAGCAGCTCGGGGCGGGAGTGGTACGAGCAGTACTTC. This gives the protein CASSSGREWYEQYF.